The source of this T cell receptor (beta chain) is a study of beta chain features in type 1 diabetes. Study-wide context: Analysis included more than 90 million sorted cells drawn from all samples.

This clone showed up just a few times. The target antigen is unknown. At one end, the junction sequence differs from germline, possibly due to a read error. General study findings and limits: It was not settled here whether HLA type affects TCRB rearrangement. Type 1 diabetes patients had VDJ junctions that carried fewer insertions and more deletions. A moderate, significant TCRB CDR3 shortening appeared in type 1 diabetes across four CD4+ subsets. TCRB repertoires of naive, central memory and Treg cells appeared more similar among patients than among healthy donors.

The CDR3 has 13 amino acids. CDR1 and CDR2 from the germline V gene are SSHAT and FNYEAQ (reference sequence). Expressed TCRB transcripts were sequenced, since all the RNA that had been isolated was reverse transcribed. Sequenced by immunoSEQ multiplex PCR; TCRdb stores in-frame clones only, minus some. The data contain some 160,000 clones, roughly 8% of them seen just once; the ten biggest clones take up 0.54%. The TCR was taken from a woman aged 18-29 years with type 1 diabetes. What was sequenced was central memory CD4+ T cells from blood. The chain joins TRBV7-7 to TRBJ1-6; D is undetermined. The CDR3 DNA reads TGTGCTAGCAGCTTAGATGTCGGTTCACCCCTCCACTTT. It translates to CASSLDVGSPLHF. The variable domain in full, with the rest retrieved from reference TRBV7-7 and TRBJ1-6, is GAGVSQSPRYKVTKRGQDVTLRCDPISSHATLYWYQQALGQGPEFLTYFNYEAQPDKSGLPSDRFSAERPEGSISTLTIQRTEQRDSAMYRCASSLDVGSPLHFGNGTRLTVT.